These 15 T cell receptor beta chains came from one sample sequenced in a study of beta chain features in type 1 diabetes. Study-level results: Moderate yet significant TCRB CDR3 shortening was seen in Type 1 diabetes patients in all four CD4+ subsets.

Since all of the isolated RNA was reverse transcribed, expressed TCRB transcripts were what got sequenced. Sequencing was performed with immunoSEQ multiplex PCR; in TCRdb, only in-frame clones are kept and a portion is missing. The table has over 600,000 clones, around 12% seen once. What these receptors recognize is not known. The sample was naive CD4+ T cells from blood. These receptors came from a man aged 30 to 45 with type 1 diabetes.

The rearrangement links TRBV29-1 to TRBJ2-7, with TRBD1 matching 8 bases. With V trimmed by 5 bases and J by 9 bases, 21 bases remained unmatched. The CDR3 spans 16 residues. Germline CDR1 SQVTM, CDR2 ANQGSEA. CDR3 amino acids: CSVSLLSGQGPIGQYF. CDR3 nucleotides: TGCAGCGTTTCCTTACTATCCGGACAGGGACCTATCGGGCAGTACTTC.

The chain links TRBV19 to TRBJ2-2, with 8 bases aligning to TRBD1. Germline V gene sequence: CDR1 LNHDA, CDR2 SQIVND (reference sequence). Trimming removed 3 bases from V and 0 bases from J; junction bases left unmatched: 3. This CDR3 is built from 16 residues. The CDR3 bases are TGTGCCAGTAGTATCTCAGGGGGCGCGAACACCGGGGAGCTGTTTTTT. Its protein is CASSISGGANTGELFF.

This clone has only a few counts. The chain joins TRBV25-1 to TRBJ2-7; the D call may be TRBD1 or TRBD2 (5 bases each). Germline assignment: CDR1 MGHDK and CDR2 SYGVNS. The CDR3 covers 14 residues. V lost 5 bases, J lost 4 bases, and 15 bases lay in between. DNA for the CDR3: TGTGCCAGCAGTTTAGGGGAGAAGGGTTACGAGCAGTACTTC. Translation gives CASSLGEKGYEQYF.

This clone turned up a few times. The chain employs TRBV6-5 and TRBJ1-4; D gene uncertain. There are 15 residues in the CDR3. The germline CDR1 and CDR2 sequences are MNHEY and SVGAGI. V lost 4 bases to trimming and J lost 1 base, with 10 bases between them. The CDR3 spells CASSSGRGTNEKLFF. The DNA for the CDR3 is TGTGCCAGCAGTTCCGGACGGGGAACTAATGAAAAACTGTTTTTT.

This clone has just a few counts. The rearrangement uses TRBV29-1 and TRBJ2-2; D is tentatively TRBD1 or TRBD2 (5 bases each). Germline V gene lookup returns CDR1 SQVTM and CDR2 ANQGSEA. V lost 3 bases and J lost 4, with 15 bases in between. The CDR3 has 15 residues. This chain's CDR3 is CSVEDGGVPTGELFF. The CDR3 nucleotides read TGCAGCGTTGAGGATGGGGGAGTTCCCACCGGGGAGCTGTTTTTT.

This clone was picked up a small number of times. The V and J genes are TRBV13 and TRBJ1-2; tentative D call: TRBD1 (6 bases). Germline V lookup: CDR1 PRHDT, CDR2 FYEKMQ (reference sequence). Trimming removed 4 bases at V and 0 bases at J, with 9 bases between. The CDR3 runs 14 residues. The CDR3 loop is CASSSGQPNYGYTF. The CDR3 region has the DNA TGTGCCAGCAGCTCCGGACAGCCTAACTATGGCTACACCTTC. Filled out from reference TRBV13 and TRBJ1-2, the complete variable domain reads AAGVIQSPRHLIKEKRETATLKCYPIPRHDTVYWYQQGPGQDPQFLISFYEKMQSDKGSIPDRFSAQQFSDYHSELNMSSLELGDSALYFCASSSGQPNYGYTFGSGTRLTVV.

This clone was seen a few times. This chain joins TRBV5-4 and TRBJ1-5; D call uncertain. V was shortened by 1 base and J by 2 bases, with 10 bases between the two germline ends. Germline values: CDR1 SGHNT, CDR2 YYREEE (reference sequence). The CDR3 extends over 15 amino acids. CDR3 nucleotide sequence: TGTGCCAGCAGCTTGTTTGGGCAGGGCAATCAGCCCCAGCATTTT. This gives the protein CASSLFGQGNQPQHF.

The CDR3 protein is CASSLGGGQMKTQYF. The CDR3 nucleotides are TGTGCCAGCAGCTTGGGGGGTGGCCAGATGAAGACCCAGTACTTC. V and J are TRBV5-4 and TRBJ2-5; D remains ambiguous. Germline CDR1 SGHNT, CDR2 YYREEE (reference sequence). The V and J ends lost 0 bases and 6 bases respectively, with 15 bases between them. There are 15 residues in the CDR3.

This clone showed up just a few times. The V and J genes are TRBV5-6 and TRBJ2-6; D is ambiguous. V lost 2 bases to trimming and J lost 2 bases, with 11 bases between them. CDR1 is SGHDT, CDR2 YYEEEE, per germline. The CDR3 has 16 residues. The CDR3, as DNA: TGTGCCAGCAGCTTATTTAGGGCCACTGGGGCCAACGTCCTGACTTTC. This gives the protein CASSLFRATGANVLTF. Based on the CDR3 plus reference TRBV5-6 and TRBJ2-6, the full variable domain is DAGVTQSPTHLIKTRGQQVTLRCSPKSGHDTVSWYQQALGQGPQFIFQYYEEEERQRGNFPDRFSGHQFPNYSSELNVNALLLGDSALYLCASSLFRATGANVLTFGAGSRLTVL.

The V gene is TRBV7-9, the J gene TRBJ2-7; the match to TRBD1 covers 9 bases. After removal of 4 bases from V and 3 bases from J, the junction contained 7 bases not matched to a gene. The CDR3 runs 15 residues. Germline CDR1 SEHNR, CDR2 FQNEAQ (reference sequence). In DNA form, the CDR3 reads TGTGCCAGCAGCTCCCCGGGACAGGGTGACTACGAGCAGTACTTC. This translates into CASSSPGQGDYEQYF.

The chain links TRBV5-6 to TRBJ1-1; a possible D gene is TRBD1 (6 bases). The CDR3 is made up of 15 amino acids. Trimming removed 1 base from V and 2 bases from J, with 12 bases in between. CDR1 is SGHDT, CDR2 YYEEEE, per germline. CDR3 amino acids: CASSLLGQANTEAFF. CDR3 nucleotides: TGTGCCAGCAGCTTGTTGGGACAAGCAAACACTGAAGCTTTCTTT.

This clone was recorded a few times. This chain joins TRBV7-2 and TRBJ2-1; D gene uncertain. There are 14 residues in the CDR3. Trimming shortened V by 1 base and J by 6 bases, and 10 bases separated the two germline ends. Germline V gene lookup returns CDR1 SGHTA and CDR2 FQGNSA. The CDR3 sequence: CASSLGRESNEQFF. The CDR3 bases are TGTGCCAGCAGCTTAGGAAGGGAAAGCAATGAGCAGTTCTTC.

The CDR3 is CAWRPGLAEETQYF. The CDR3 DNA reads TGTGCCTGGAGGCCGGGACTAGCAGAAGAGACCCAGTACTTC. The chain has TRBV30 and TRBJ2-5, with TRBD2 matching over 9 bases. Looked up from germline, CDR1 is GTSNPN and CDR2 is SVGIG (reference sequence). CDR3 length: 14 residues. Losses at the gene ends were 3 bases for V and 3 bases for J; bases not matched to a gene: 5. The whole variable domain, filled in from reference TRBV30 and TRBJ2-5, reads SQTIHQWPATLVQPVGSPLSLECTVEGTSNPNLYWYRQAAGRGLQLLFYSVGIGQISSEVPQNLSASRPQDRQFILSSKKLLLSDSGFYLCAWRPGLAEETQYFGPGTRLLVL.

This clone was seen a few times. The J gene is TRBJ2-3, the V gene TRBV9, with D maybe TRBD2 (6 bases). Germline CDR1 SGDLS, CDR2 YYNGEE. Trimming removed 4 bases from V and 4 bases from J, with 19 bases in between. CDR3 length: 16 residues. Written as DNA, the CDR3 is TGTGCCAGCAGCTCCGTTGGAGGGGCCCCCCCAGATACGCAGTATTTT. Protein sequence: CASSSVGGAPPDTQYF.

This chain links TRBV5-1 with TRBJ2-1, with 7 bases identical to TRBD1. Germline V gene lookup returns CDR1 SGHRS and CDR2 YFSETQ. The CDR3 length is 13 residues. With V trimmed by 4 bases and J by 7 bases, 5 bases remained unmatched. Here the CDR3 reads CASSVQQGNEQFF. The CDR3 region has the DNA TGCGCCAGCAGCGTACAACAGGGGAATGAGCAGTTCTTC.